This T cell receptor (beta chain) is from a study of OX40 agonist ivuxolimab in advanced cancers. The CDR3 covers 15 residues. V gave up 0 bases and J gave up 7 bases, with 15 bases separating them. The germline V gene encodes CDR1 LNHNV and CDR2 YYDKDF (reference sequence). Data came from immunoSEQ multiplex PCR; TCRdb stores just in-frame clones and leaves some out. The table lists about 60,000 clones, about 86% of them singletons. The sequenced sample was CD4+ or CD8+ T cells sorted from blood, obtained in a trial of the OX40 agonist ivuxolimab. The gene calls are TRBV15 and TRBJ1-1; possible D gene TRBD1, 6 bases. The origin of this receptor is an adult with an advanced solid tumor such as melanoma, head and neck, liver or kidney cancer. The CDR3 DNA follows: TGTGCCACCAGCAGAGAGGCGGGGGCTAAGGGTGAAGCTTTCTTT. This encodes CATSREAGAKGEAFF. Full variable domain (rest looked up from reference TRBV15 and TRBJ1-1): DAMVIQNPRYQVTQFGKPVTLSCSQTLNHNVMYWYQQKSSQAPKLLFHYYDKDFNNEADTPDNFQSRRPNTSFCFLDIRSPGLGDTAMYLCATSREAGAKGEAFFGQGTRLTVV.